A single sample is the source of the 4 T cell receptor beta chains below, sequenced in a study of identical twins' blood T cells. One entry per CDR3 protein, called by TCRdb with MiXCR from the 5' RACE reads. Here the sample spans 350,000 to 400,000 distinct CDR3 sequences, about 28% being singletons. The sample taken for sequencing was PBMCs. These receptors were taken from a woman aged 18 to 55 in good health.

This clonotype was seen repeatedly, ten times or more. The J gene is TRBJ1-1, the V gene TRBV5-1; no reliable D call. CDR3 length equals 14 residues. Germline V gene lookup returns CDR1 SGHRS and CDR2 YFSETQ. Trimming stripped 1 base from V and 1 base from J, with 8 bases between. In DNA, the CDR3 is TGCGCCAGCAGCTTGACTGCGGGGAACACTGAAGCTTTCTTT. It translates to CASSLTAGNTEAFF.

The chain has TRBV19 and TRBJ1-1; TRBD1 matches at 7 bases. Germline assignment: CDR1 LNHDA and CDR2 SQIVND (reference sequence). Germline trimming cut 10 bases from V and 4 bases from J; bases unmatched to any gene: 12. This CDR3 is built from 14 residues. Here the CDR3 reads CATFNRGGSTEAFF. The CDR3 DNA sequence: TGTGCCACCTTTAACAGGGGAGGGAGCACTGAAGCTTTCTTT.

V and J are TRBV6-5 and TRBJ2-3; D is unresolved. This CDR3 contains 15 residues. Trimming stripped 0 bases from V and 2 bases from J, with 9 bases between. Germline CDR1 and CDR2: MNHEY and SVGAGI. CDR3 sequence: CASSYSDTATDTQYF. In DNA, the CDR3 is TGTGCCAGCAGTTACTCCGACACTGCCACAGATACGCAGTATTTT.

The chain employs TRBV7-8 and TRBJ2-2; 11 bases map to TRBD2. The V and J ends lost 5 bases and 2 bases, in that order; junction bases with no gene match: 7. The CDR3 covers 17 residues. The germline CDR1 and CDR2 sequences are SGHVS and FQNEAQ. As DNA, the CDR3 is TGTGCCAGCAGCGCTCTGGGACTAGCGGAAAACACCGGGGAGCTGTTTTTT. It is translated as CASSALGLAENTGELFF.